This T cell receptor beta chain was found in a study of T cells in Graves' hyperthyroidism and ophthalmopathy. About the research overall: The initial diagnosis was the point when peripheral blood was collected, ahead of any treatment. Study findings and constraints: Most clonotypes expanded in thyroid above 0.001 were likewise present in blood.

The investigators amplified TCR beta CDR3 regions from RNA transcripts. The HTBI primer set served for first-round RT-PCR of the TCR CDR3. TCRdb recomputed calls from the multiplex PCR reads with MiXCR, one row per CDR3 protein. The table shows more than 500,000 distinct CDR3 sequences, with about 15% occurring only once. Details on this clonotype: No antigen is known for it.

Exclusion criteria comprised uncontrolled infection, other autoimmune disease, pregnancy or lactation. PBMCs were sourced from approximately 9.3 ml fresh peripheral blood. The receptor's source is a woman aged 40-49 years with Graves' hyperthyroidism. Sample: blood.

CDR3 nucleotide sequence: TGTGCCAGCAGCTTAGGGGGCACGGACAATCAGCCCCAGCATTTT. It yields the protein CASSLGGTDNQPQHF. The chain joins TRBV13 to TRBJ1-5; D is unresolved. The CDR3 runs to 15 residues. V lost 0 bases and J 3 bases, leaving 9 bases between the germline ends. Germline V CDR1 and CDR2: PRHDT, FYEKMQ (reference sequence). Variable domain in full (rest from reference TRBV13 and TRBJ1-5): AAGVIQSPRHLIKEKRETATLKCYPIPRHDTVYWYQQGPGQDPQFLISFYEKMQSDKGSIPDRFSAQQFSDYHSELNMSSLELGDSALYFCASSLGGTDNQPQHFGDGTRLSIL.